The entry below describes one TCR beta chain. Before being deemed recovered, Cohort 3 donors had two negative PCRs, clearance, or symptom resolution. The CDR3 runs to 15 residues. This sample is part of a study of blood T cell repertoires in COVID-19. Assay: immunoSEQ multiplex PCR; the TCRdb copy retains only in-frame clones and omits some. The data hold approximately 300,000 clones, with more than 70% observed a single time. The specimen sequenced was PBMCs or T cells enriched from blood (not recorded which). The source of this sequence is a woman in her twenties or thirties who had recovered from COVID-19. J is TRBJ1-2 and V is TRBV21-1; TRBD1 was called by the table and not checked on the DNA. TRBV21-1 has pseudogene status. Here the CDR3 DNA reads TGTGCCAGCAGCAATGAAGGACAGGGAGGCTATGGCTACACCTTC. Translation gives CASSNEGQGGYGYTF.